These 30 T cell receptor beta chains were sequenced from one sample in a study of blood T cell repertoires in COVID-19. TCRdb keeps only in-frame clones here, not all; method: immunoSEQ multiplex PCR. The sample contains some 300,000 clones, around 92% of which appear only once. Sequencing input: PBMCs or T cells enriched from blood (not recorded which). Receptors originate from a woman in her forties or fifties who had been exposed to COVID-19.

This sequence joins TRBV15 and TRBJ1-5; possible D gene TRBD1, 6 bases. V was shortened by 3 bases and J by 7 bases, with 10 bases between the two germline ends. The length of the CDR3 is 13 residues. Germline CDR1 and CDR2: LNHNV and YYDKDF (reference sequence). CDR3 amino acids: CATSRSGDQPQHF. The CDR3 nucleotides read TGTGCCACCAGCAGGTCAGGGGACCAGCCCCAGCATTTT.

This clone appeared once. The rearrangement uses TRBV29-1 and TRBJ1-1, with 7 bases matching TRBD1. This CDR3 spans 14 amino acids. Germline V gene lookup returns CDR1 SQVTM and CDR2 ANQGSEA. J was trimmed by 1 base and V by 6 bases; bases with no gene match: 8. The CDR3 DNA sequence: TGCAGCGTCCGGGGCGGACAGGCGAACACTGAAGCTTTCTTT. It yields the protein CSVRGGQANTEAFF.

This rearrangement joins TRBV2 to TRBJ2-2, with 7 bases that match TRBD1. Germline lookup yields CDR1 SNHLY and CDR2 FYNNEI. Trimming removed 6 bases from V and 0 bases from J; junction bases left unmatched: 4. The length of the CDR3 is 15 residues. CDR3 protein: CASRGTETNTGELFF. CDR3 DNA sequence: TGTGCCAGCAGGGGGACAGAAACGAACACCGGGGAGCTGTTTTTT. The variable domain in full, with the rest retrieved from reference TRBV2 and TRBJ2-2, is EPEVTQTPSHQVTQMGQEVILRCVPISNHLYFYWYRQILGQKVEFLVSFYNNEISEKSEIFDDQFSVERPDGSNFTLKIRSTKLEDSAMYFCASRGTETNTGELFFGEGSRLTVL.

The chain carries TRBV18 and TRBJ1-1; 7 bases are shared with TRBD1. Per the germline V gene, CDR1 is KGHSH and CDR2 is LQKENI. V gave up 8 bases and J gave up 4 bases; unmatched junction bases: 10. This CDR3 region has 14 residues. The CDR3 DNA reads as TGTGCCAGCACTATAGGGACAGCCAGCACTGAAGCTTTCTTT. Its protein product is CASTIGTASTEAFF.

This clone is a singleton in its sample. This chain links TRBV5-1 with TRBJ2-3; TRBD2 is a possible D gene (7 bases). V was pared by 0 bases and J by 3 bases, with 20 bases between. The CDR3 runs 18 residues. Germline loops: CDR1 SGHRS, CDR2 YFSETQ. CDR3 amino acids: CASSLVPFWEGGTDTQYF. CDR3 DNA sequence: TGCGCCAGCAGCTTGGTTCCTTTTTGGGAGGGGGGGACAGATACGCAGTATTTT.

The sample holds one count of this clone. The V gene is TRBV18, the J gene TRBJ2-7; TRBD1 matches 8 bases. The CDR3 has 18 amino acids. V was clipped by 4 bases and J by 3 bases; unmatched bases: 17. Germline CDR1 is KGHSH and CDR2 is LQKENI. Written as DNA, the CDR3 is TGTGCCAGCTCACTGGGGTGGGGCCGGACAGGGATTTACTACGAGCAGTACTTC. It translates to CASSLGWGRTGIYYEQYF. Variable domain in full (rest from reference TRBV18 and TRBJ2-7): NAGVMQNPRHLVRRRGQEARLRCSPMKGHSHVYWYRQLPEEGLKFMVYLQKENIIDESGMPKERFSAEFPKEGPSILRIQQVVRGDSAAYFCASSLGWGRTGIYYEQYFGPGTRLTVT.

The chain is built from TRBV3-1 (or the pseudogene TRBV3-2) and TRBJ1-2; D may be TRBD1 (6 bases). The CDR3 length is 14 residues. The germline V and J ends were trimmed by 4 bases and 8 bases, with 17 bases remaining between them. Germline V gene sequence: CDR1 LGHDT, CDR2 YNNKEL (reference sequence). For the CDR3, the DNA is TGTGCCAGCAGCCCGCGGGAGGGGGTTGGAGGCTACACCTTC. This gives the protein CASSPREGVGGYTF.

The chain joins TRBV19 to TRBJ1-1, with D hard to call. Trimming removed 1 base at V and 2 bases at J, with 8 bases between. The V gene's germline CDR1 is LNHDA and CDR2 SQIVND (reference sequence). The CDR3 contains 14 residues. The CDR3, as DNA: TGTGCCAGTAGTATAGGTGCGGGAAACACTGAAGCTTTCTTT. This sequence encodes CASSIGAGNTEAFF.

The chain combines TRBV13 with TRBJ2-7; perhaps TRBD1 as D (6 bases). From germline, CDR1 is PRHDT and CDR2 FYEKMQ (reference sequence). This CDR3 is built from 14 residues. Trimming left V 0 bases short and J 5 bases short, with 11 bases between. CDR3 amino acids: CASSLGGTSDEQYF. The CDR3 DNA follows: TGTGCCAGCAGCTTAGGGGGGACATCAGACGAGCAGTACTTC.

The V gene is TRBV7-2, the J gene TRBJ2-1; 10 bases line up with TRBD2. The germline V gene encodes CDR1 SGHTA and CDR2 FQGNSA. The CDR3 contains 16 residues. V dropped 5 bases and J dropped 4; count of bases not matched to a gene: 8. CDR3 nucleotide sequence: TGTGCCAGCAGCCTTGAGAGCGGGGGGGCTTACAATGAGCAGTTCTTC. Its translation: CASSLESGGAYNEQFF.

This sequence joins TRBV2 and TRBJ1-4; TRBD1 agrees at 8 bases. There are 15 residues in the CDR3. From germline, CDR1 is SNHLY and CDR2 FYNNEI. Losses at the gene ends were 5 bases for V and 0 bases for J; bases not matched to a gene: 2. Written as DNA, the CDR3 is TGTGCCAGCAGTAGGGACAGGACAACTAATGAAAAACTGTTTTTT. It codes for CASSRDRTTNEKLFF.

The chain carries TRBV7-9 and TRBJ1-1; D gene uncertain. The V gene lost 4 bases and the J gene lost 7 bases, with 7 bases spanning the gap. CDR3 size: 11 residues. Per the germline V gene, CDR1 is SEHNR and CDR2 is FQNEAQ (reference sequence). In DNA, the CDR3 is TGTGCCAGCAGCTGGGAGGGTGAAGCTTTCTTT. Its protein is CASSWEGEAFF. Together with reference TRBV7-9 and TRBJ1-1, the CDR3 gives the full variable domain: DTGVSQNPRHKITKRGQNVTFRCDPISEHNRLYWYRQTLGQGPEFLTYFQNEAQLEKSRLLSDRFSAERPKGSFSTLEIQRTEQGDSAMYLCASSWEGEAFFGQGTRLTVV.

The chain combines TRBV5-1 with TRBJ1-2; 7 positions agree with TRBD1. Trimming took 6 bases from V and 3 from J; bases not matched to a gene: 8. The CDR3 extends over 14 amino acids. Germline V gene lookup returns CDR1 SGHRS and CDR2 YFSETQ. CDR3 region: CASNPTGMDYGYTF. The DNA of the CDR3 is TGCGCCAGCAACCCGACAGGGATGGACTATGGCTACACCTTC.

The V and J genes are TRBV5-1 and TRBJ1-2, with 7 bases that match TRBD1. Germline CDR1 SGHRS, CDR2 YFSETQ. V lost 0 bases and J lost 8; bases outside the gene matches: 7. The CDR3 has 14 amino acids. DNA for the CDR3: TGCGCCAGCAGCTTGGAGTGGCAGGGGGACGGCTACACCTTC. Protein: CASSLEWQGDGYTF.

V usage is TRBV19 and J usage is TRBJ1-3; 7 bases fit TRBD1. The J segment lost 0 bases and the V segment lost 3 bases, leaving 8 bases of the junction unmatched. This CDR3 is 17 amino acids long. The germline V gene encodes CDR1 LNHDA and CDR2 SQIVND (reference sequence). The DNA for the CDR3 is TGTGCCAGTAGTATGGGACAGCGAACCCACTCTGGAAACACCATATATTTT. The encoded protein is CASSMGQRTHSGNTIYF.

The DNA for the CDR3 is TGTGCCAGCAGCGCCCGTGGTTTGGTGGGGGGAGTCGTCCAAGAGACCCAGTACTTC. It codes for CASSARGLVGGVVQETQYF. The chain combines TRBV2 with TRBJ2-5; a possible D gene is TRBD2 (6 bases). Deletions cut 6 bases from V and 1 base from J, with 27 bases between. The germline V gene has CDR1 SNHLY and CDR2 FYNNEI. The CDR3 covers 19 residues. The complete variable domain, with remaining parts taken from reference TRBV2 and TRBJ2-5, reads EPEVTQTPSHQVTQMGQEVILRCVPISNHLYFYWYRQILGQKVEFLVSFYNNEISEKSEIFDDQFSVERPDGSNFTLKIRSTKLEDSAMYFCASSARGLVGGVVQETQYFGPGTRLLVL.

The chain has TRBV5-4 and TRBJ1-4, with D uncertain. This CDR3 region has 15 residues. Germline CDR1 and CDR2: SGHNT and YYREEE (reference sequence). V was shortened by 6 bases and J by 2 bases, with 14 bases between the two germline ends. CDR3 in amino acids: CASTRGFSTNEKLFF. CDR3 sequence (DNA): TGTGCCAGCACACGAGGTTTTTCGACTAATGAAAAACTGTTTTTT.

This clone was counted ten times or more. CDR3 sequence (DNA): TGTGCCAGCAGCTTAAGGGGTAGTGGTCAGCCCCAGCATTTT. Amino acids: CASSLRGSGQPQHF. The chain is built from TRBV13 and TRBJ1-5; D possibly corresponds to TRBD1 (5 bases). Germline CDR1 reads PRHDT; CDR2 reads FYEKMQ (reference sequence). The V end was cut by 2 bases, the J end by 6 bases, with 11 bases between. The CDR3 contains 14 residues. Full variable domain (remainder filled in from reference TRBV13 and TRBJ1-5): AAGVIQSPRHLIKEKRETATLKCYPIPRHDTVYWYQQGPGQDPQFLISFYEKMQSDKGSIPDRFSAQQFSDYHSELNMSSLELGDSALYFCASSLRGSGQPQHFGDGTRLSIL.

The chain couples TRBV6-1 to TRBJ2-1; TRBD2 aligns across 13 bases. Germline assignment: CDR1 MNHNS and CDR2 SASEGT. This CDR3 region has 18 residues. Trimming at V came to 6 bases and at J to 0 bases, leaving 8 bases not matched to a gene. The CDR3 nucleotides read TGTGCCAGCAGGGAACTAGCGGGGGGGATGAGCTCCTACAATGAGCAGTTCTTC. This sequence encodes CASRELAGGMSSYNEQFF.

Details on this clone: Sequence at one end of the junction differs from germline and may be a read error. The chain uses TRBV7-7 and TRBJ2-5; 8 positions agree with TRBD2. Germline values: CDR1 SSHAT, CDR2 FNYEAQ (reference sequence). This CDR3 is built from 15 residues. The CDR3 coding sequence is TGTGCTAGCAGCGAAGGGATAGTAGCGGGGGAGACCCAGTACTTC. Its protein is CASSEGIVAGETQYF.

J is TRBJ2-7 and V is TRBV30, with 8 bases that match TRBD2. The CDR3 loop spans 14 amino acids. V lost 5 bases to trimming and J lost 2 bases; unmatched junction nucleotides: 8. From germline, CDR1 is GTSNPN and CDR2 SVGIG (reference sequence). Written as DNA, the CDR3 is TGTGCCTGGCAAAAGCGGGGGCCACCCTACGAGCAGTACTTC. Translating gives CAWQKRGPPYEQYF.

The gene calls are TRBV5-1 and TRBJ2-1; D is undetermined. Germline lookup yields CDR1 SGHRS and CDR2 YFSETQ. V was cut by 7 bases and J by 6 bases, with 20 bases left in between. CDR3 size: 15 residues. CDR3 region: CASENFETNPNEQFF. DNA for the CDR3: TGCGCCAGCGAAAACTTCGAGACAAACCCCAATGAGCAGTTCTTC. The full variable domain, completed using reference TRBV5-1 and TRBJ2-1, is KAGVTQTPRYLIKTRGQQVTLSCSPISGHRSVSWYQQTPGQGLQFLFEYFSETQRNKGNFPGRFSGRQFSNSRSEMNVSTLELGDSALYLCASENFETNPNEQFFGPGTRLTVL.

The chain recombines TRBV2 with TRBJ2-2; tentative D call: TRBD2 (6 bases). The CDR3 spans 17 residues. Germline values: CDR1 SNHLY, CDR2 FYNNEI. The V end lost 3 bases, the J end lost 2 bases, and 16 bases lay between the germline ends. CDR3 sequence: CASSERGLEGNTGELFF. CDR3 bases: TGTGCCAGCAGTGAGAGGGGACTCGAAGGAAACACCGGGGAGCTGTTTTTT.

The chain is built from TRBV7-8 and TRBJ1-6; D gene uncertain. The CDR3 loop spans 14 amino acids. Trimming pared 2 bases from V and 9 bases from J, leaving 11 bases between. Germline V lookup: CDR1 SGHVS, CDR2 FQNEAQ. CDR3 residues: CASSLLRVTSPLHF. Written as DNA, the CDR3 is TGTGCCAGCAGCTTATTACGGGTAACTTCACCCCTCCACTTT.

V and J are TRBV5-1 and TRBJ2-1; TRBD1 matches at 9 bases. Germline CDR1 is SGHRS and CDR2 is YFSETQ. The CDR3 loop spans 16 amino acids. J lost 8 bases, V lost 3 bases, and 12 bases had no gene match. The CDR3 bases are TGCGCCAGCAGCTACATACAGGGGGCAATGGGCGATGAGCAGTTCTTC. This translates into CASSYIQGAMGDEQFF.

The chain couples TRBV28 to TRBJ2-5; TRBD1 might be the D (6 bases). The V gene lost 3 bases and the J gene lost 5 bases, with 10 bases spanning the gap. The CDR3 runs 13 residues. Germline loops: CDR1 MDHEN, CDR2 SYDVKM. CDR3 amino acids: CASSLGHFETQYF. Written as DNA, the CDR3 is TGTGCCAGCAGTTTGGGACATTTTGAGACCCAGTACTTC.

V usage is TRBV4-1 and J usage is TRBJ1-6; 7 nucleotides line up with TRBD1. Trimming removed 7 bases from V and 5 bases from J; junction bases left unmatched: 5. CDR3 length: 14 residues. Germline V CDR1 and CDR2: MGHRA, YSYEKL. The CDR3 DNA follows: TGCGCCAGCACAACGGGACAGAATAATTCACCCCTCCACTTT. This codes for CASTTGQNNSPLHF.

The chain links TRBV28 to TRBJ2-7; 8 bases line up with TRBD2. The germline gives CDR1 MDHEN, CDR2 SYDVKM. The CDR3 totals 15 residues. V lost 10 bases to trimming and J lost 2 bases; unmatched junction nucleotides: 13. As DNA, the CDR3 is TGTGCCACCTATAAAGGCGGGGGGTTCCCCTACGAGCAGTACTTC. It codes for CATYKGGGFPYEQYF.

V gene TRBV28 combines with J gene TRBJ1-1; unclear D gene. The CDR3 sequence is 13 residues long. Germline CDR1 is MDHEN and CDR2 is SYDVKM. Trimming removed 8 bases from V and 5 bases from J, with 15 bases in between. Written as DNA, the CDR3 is TGTGCCAGCGTCTCCGACGGGGAGACTGAAGCTTTCTTT. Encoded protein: CASVSDGETEAFF.

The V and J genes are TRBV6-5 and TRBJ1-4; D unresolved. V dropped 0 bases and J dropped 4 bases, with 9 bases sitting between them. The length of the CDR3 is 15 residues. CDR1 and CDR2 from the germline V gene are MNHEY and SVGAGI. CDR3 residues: CASSYSRALNEKLFF. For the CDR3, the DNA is TGTGCCAGCAGTTACTCGAGGGCTCTTAATGAAAAACTGTTTTTT.